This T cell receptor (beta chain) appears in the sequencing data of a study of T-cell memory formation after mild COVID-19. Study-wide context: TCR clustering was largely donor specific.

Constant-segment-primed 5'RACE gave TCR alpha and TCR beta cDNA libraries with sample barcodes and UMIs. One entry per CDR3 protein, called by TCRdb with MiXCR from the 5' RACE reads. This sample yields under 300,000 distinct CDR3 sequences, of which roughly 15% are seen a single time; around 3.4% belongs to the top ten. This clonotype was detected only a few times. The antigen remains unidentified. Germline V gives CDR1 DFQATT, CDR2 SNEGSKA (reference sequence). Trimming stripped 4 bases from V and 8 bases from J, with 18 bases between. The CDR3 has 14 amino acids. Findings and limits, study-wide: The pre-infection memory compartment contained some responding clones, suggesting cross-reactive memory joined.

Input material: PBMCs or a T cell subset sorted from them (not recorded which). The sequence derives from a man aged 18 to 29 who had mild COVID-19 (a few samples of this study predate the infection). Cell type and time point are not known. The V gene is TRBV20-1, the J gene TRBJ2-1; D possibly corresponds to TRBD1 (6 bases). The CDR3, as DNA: TGCAGTGCTATTCGGGACATGAGTCGAGATGAGCAGTTCTTC. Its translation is CSAIRDMSRDEQFF.